This paragraph covers one T cell receptor beta chain sequence. What it binds is not known. These data belong to a study of shared clonotypes between healthy human individuals. Study context: Each donor contributed plates that comprised three CD4 naive, three CD4 memory, two CD8 naive and one CD8 memory.

Study results and limitations: Measured sharing among donors was expected to vary with sequencing depth. It was observed that roughly 5.5% of naive CD4 clonotypes were shared across a handful of donors.

CDR3 length: 14 residues. Germline V gene sequence: CDR1 LNHDA, CDR2 SQIVND (reference sequence). Trimming removed 6 bases at V and 10 bases at J, with 21 bases between. Assay: immunoSEQ multiplex PCR; the TCRdb copy retains only in-frame clones and omits some. The repertoire includes approximately 640,000 clones, about two thirds of them detected once, and 1.5% to 2% sits in the top ten. This receptor was identified in a woman in her 30s in good health. Sequenced sample: memory CD4+ T cells sorted from blood. The subset is: CD45RA-negative fraction. This chain links TRBV19 with TRBJ1-1; D is possibly TRBD1 (6 bases). The CDR3 here is CASRATGRERRAFF. The CDR3 DNA reads TGTGCCAGTAGGGCTACAGGGAGAGAACGCAGAGCTTTCTTT.